The rows below give T cell receptor beta chains drawn from one sample of a study of glioma-infiltrating T cells after dendritic cell vaccination. Some clones are missing from TCRdb's copy, which holds only in-frame ones; the method was immunoSEQ multiplex PCR. This table has about 82,000 clones, about 90% appearing once. Here the sequenced sample was blood, taken before dendritic cell vaccination. These receptors all come from a human donor with glioblastoma. Each CDR3 is given with its conserved first and last residue. A D gene is named only where the DNA matches it firmly. Some rows have no size entry. The others give once, few or many, or a class for an expanded clone.

v_gene	d_gene	abundance	j_gene	len	CDR3aa	CDR3nt
TRBV6-1	.	.	TRBJ1-2	16	CASSEGWGRAGYGYTF	TGTGCCAGCAGTGAAGGGTGGGGGAGGGCCGGCTATGGCTACACCTTC
TRBV5-1	TRBD1	.	TRBJ2-3	15	CASSPRQGSTDTQYF	TGCGCCAGCAGCCCTAGACAGGGAAGCACAGATACGCAGTATTTT
TRBV19	TRBD1	.	TRBJ2-7	17	CASSPGLGTGKSYEQYF	TGTGCCAGTAGCCCGGGATTGGGGACAGGGAAATCCTACGAGCAGTACTTC
TRBV6-1	.	once	TRBJ2-2	13	CASRSTNTGELFF	TGTGCCAGCCGGTCCACGAACACCGGGGAGCTGTTTTTT
TRBV7-9	TRBD1	.	TRBJ2-1	15	CASSPDRVTLNEQFF	TGTGCCAGCAGCCCAGACAGGGTTACACTCAATGAGCAGTTCTTC
TRBV6-1	.	.	TRBJ1-3	14	CASSPGFSGNTIYF	TGTGCCAGCAGCCCAGGATTCTCTGGAAACACCATATATTTT
TRBV5-6	.	.	TRBJ2-3	14	CASTLGGSTDTQYF	TGTGCCAGCACCCTGGGAGGCAGCACAGATACGCAGTATTTT
TRBV7-9	.	once	TRBJ2-3	15	CASSFGTLLTDTQYF	TGTGCCAGCAGCTTCGGGACACTCCTGACAGATACGCAGTATTTT
TRBV5-4	TRBD2	.	TRBJ2-5	15	CASSSKREGRETQYF	TGTGCCAGCAGCTCTAAGCGGGAGGGCCGTGAGACCCAGTACTTC
TRBV5-1	TRBD1	.	TRBJ1-6	18	CASSPVPGQGSGHSPLHF	TGCGCCAGCAGCCCAGTCCCGGGACAGGGCTCGGGCCATTCACCCCTCCACTTT
TRBV2	TRBD2	.	TRBJ2-5	14	CASSERREQETQYF	TGTGCCAGCAGTGAGCGGCGGGAGCAAGAGACCCAGTACTTC
TRBV9	TRBD2	.	TRBJ2-2	19	CASSPHTSSGRLNTGELFF	TGTGCCAGCAGCCCCCACACGTCTAGCGGGAGGTTAAACACCGGGGAGCTGTTTTTT
TRBV6-6	.	.	TRBJ1-3	13	CASSTGTGNTIYF	TGTGCCAGCAGTACAGGGACAGGAAACACCATATATTTT
TRBV6-1	.	.	TRBJ2-1	13	CASIGASLGEQFF	TGTGCCAGCATTGGGGCCAGTTTGGGTGAGCAGTTCTTC
TRBV9	TRBD1	.	TRBJ2-6	17	CASSRQGAGSGANVLTF	TGTGCCAGCAGCAGACAGGGGGCGGGCTCTGGGGCCAACGTCCTGACTTTC
TRBV6-5	.	.	TRBJ2-7	14	CASSYGQGLYEQYF	TGTGCCAGCAGCTACGGGCAGGGGTTGTACGAGCAGTACTTC
TRBV5-4	TRBD2	once	TRBJ2-2	17	CASSLYPGTSVAGELFF	TGTGCCAGCAGCTTGTACCCCGGGACTAGCGTGGCCGGGGAGCTGTTTTTT
TRBV7-8	.	.	TRBJ1-5	14	CASSLDQGNQPQHF	TGTGCCAGCAGCTTAGACCAGGGGAATCAGCCCCAGCATTTT
TRBV6-1	.	few	TRBJ1-1	15	CASSLDSDMNTEAFF	TGTGCCAGCAGTCTGGACAGCGATATGAACACTGAAGCTTTCTTT
TRBV5-6	.	once	TRBJ2-2	15	CASSLGHSNTGELFF	TGTGCCAGCAGCTTGGGACATTCGAACACCGGGGAGCTGTTTTTT
TRBV5-4	TRBD1	.	TRBJ2-7	15	CASSLAGTGDYEQYF	TGTGCCAGCAGCTTGGCCGGGACAGGGGACTACGAGCAGTACTTC
TRBV6-1	.	.	TRBJ2-1	14	CASSEAPNRDEQFF	TGTGCCAGCAGTGAAGCACCCAACAGGGATGAGCAGTTCTTC
TRBV18	.	once	TRBJ1-5	14	CASSPTGGNQPQHF	TGTGCCAGCTCACCGACGGGGGGCAATCAGCCCCAGCATTTT
TRBV6-6	TRBD2	once	TRBJ2-7	15	CASSSPGLAGLEQYF	TGTGCCAGCAGCTCCCCGGGACTAGCGGGACTAGAGCAGTACTTC
TRBV11-3	.	once	TRBJ2-1	17	CASSLDRGQGPANEQFF	TGTGCCAGCAGCTTAGATAGGGGCCAGGGGCCGGCCAATGAGCAGTTCTTC
TRBV5-4	TRBD1	.	TRBJ1-4	14	CASSLGTADEKLFF	TGTGCCAGCAGCTTAGGGACAGCCGATGAAAAACTGTTTTTT
TRBV5-6	TRBD1	.	TRBJ1-2	12	CASSLDRGYYTF	TGTGCCAGCAGCCTCGACAGGGGGTACTACACCTTC
TRBV6-5	.	.	TRBJ2-5	12	CASSPVGGTQYF	TGTGCCAGCAGCCCCGTGGGGGGGACCCAGTACTTC
TRBV29-1	.	.	TRBJ1-1	20	CSVEKTRDPRGAILNTEAFF	TGCAGCGTTGAAAAGACGCGGGACCCGCGGGGGGCTATTCTGAACACTGAAGCTTTCTTT
TRBV2	TRBD2	.	TRBJ2-3	15	CASSGTGLGTDTQYF	TGTGCCAGCAGTGGAACAGGACTAGGGACCGATACGCAGTATTTT
TRBV5-1	.	.	TRBJ1-4	14	CASCLGTSNEKLFF	TGCGCCAGTTGTCTTGGGACAAGTAATGAAAAACTGTTTTTT
TRBV19	.	.	TRBJ2-7	17	CASSKSPASGFPYEQYF	TGTGCCAGTAGTAAGTCGCCCGCGAGCGGGTTTCCCTACGAGCAGTACTTC
TRBV5-1	TRBD2	once	TRBJ2-3	16	CASSVSGGRSTDTQYF	TGCGCCAGCAGCGTTAGCGGGGGGCGTAGCACAGATACGCAGTATTTT
TRBV7-9	.	.	TRBJ2-7	15	CASSFGGTGSREQYF	TGTGCCAGCAGCTTCGGGGGGACAGGCTCACGGGAGCAGTACTTC
TRBV7-9	TRBD2	.	TRBJ2-1	19	CASSLPPHGLAERNNEQFF	TGTGCCAGCAGCTTACCCCCCCATGGACTAGCCGAGAGAAACAATGAGCAGTTCTTC
TRBV5-1	TRBD1	.	TRBJ2-1	15	CASSLGTGPYNEQFF	TGCGCCAGCAGCTTAGGGACAGGGCCCTACAATGAGCAGTTCTTC
TRBV5-4	.	.	TRBJ2-3	15	CASSPAGGTTDTQYF	TGTGCCAGCAGCCCTGCCGGCGGGACCACAGATACGCAGTATTTT
TRBV5-4	.	.	TRBJ2-1	14	CASSSQGGYNEQFF	TGTGCCAGCAGCTCTCAGGGCGGTTACAATGAGCAGTTCTTC
TRBV12-5	TRBD1	.	TRBJ2-7	15	CASAPQGGSSYEQYF	TGTGCTAGTGCCCCACAGGGGGGAAGCTCCTACGAGCAGTACTTC
TRBV5-4	.	.	TRBJ2-1	13	CASSPTTDNEQFF	TGTGCCAGCAGCCCAACGACAGACAATGAGCAGTTCTTC
TRBV12-5	TRBD1	.	TRBJ1-2	14	CASDERTGGGGYTF	TGTGCTAGTGACGAGCGGACAGGGGGTGGCGGCTACACCTTC
TRBV19	TRBD1	.	TRBJ1-5	14	CASNIQGADQPQHF	TGTGCCAGTAACATACAGGGGGCCGATCAGCCCCAGCATTTT
TRBV7-8	TRBD1	.	TRBJ1-4	15	CASSHPGGFDEKLFF	TGTGCCAGCAGCCATCCAGGGGGCTTCGATGAAAAACTGTTTTTT
TRBV18	TRBD1	.	TRBJ1-2	15	CASSPGTGGANGYTF	TGTGCCAGCTCGCCCGGGACAGGGGGCGCGAATGGCTACACCTTC
TRBV11-3	.	.	TRBJ2-7	13	CASSEGEPYEQYF	TGTGCCAGCAGTGAGGGGGAACCTTACGAGCAGTACTTC
TRBV11-2	TRBD1	.	TRBJ2-7	15	CASSQTGTASYEQYF	TGTGCCAGCAGCCAGACCGGGACAGCGAGCTACGAGCAGTACTTC
TRBV11-2	.	.	TRBJ2-1	15	CASSLGPSSYNEQFF	TGTGCCAGCAGCTTGGGGCCGAGCTCCTACAATGAGCAGTTCTTC
TRBV5-1	TRBD1	.	TRBJ1-2	13	CASSSGQEYGYTF	TGCGCCAGCAGCTCGGGACAGGAATATGGCTACACCTTC
TRBV15	TRBD2	.	TRBJ2-1	16	CATSRRTSVPYNEQFF	TGTGCCACCAGCAGACGCACTAGCGTCCCCTACAATGAGCAGTTCTTC
TRBV5-1	TRBD1	.	TRBJ2-5	15	CASSLFGTVQETQYF	TGCGCCAGCAGCTTGTTTGGGACAGTGCAAGAGACCCAGTACTTC
TRBV5-1	TRBD2	.	TRBJ2-1	19	CASSSPSGAGNPSYNEQFF	TGCGCCAGCAGCTCCCCCTCTGGAGCGGGAAACCCCTCCTACAATGAGCAGTTCTTC